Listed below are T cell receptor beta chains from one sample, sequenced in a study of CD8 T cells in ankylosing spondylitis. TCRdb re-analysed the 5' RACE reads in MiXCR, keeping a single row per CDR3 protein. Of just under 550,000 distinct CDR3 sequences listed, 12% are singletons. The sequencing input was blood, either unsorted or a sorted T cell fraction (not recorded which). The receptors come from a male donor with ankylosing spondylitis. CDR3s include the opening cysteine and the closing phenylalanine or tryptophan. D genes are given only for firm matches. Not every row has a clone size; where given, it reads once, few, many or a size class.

CDR3nt: TGCAGTGCTAGAGATTGGCTAGCGGGGGATGAGCAGTACTTC
CDR3aa: CSARDWLAGDEQYF
d_gene: TRBD2
abundance: few
j_gene: TRBJ2-7
v_gene: TRBV20-1

CDR3nt: TGTGCCAGCAGCCAGATCGGGACATCTGGCTACACCTTC
CDR3aa: CASSQIGTSGYTF
d_gene: .
abundance: .
j_gene: TRBJ1-2
v_gene: TRBV5-6

CDR3nt: TGTGCCAGCAGTTACTCGAGTAGCGCGAATTACGAGCAGTACTTC
CDR3aa: CASSYSSSANYEQYF
d_gene: .
abundance: few
j_gene: TRBJ2-7
v_gene: TRBV6-7

CDR3nt: TGTGCCACCAGCAGAGACGTTAGACGCAATGAGCAGTTCTTC
CDR3aa: CATSRDVRRNEQFF
d_gene: .
abundance: few
j_gene: TRBJ2-1
v_gene: TRBV15

CDR3nt: TGCAGGGTTAGGAGAGACACTGAAGCTTTCTTT
CDR3aa: CRVRRDTEAFF
d_gene: .
abundance: .
j_gene: TRBJ1-1
v_gene: TRBV29-1

CDR3nt: TGCAGCGTTGCAATACAGGCGGTTGAGCAGTTCTTC
CDR3aa: CSVAIQAVEQFF
d_gene: .
abundance: many
j_gene: TRBJ2-1
v_gene: TRBV29-1

CDR3nt: TGTGCCACCAGCAAGGACAGGGGGCCCTACGAGCAGTACTTC
CDR3aa: CATSKDRGPYEQYF
d_gene: TRBD1
abundance: .
j_gene: TRBJ2-7
v_gene: TRBV15

CDR3nt: TGCGCCAGCAGCCAGACGACTAGCGGGCTTGTCAATGAGCAGTTCTTC
CDR3aa: CASSQTTSGLVNEQFF
d_gene: TRBD2
abundance: few
j_gene: TRBJ2-1
v_gene: TRBV4-1

CDR3nt: TGTGCCAGCAGTGAAGTCTCCCCCTCGGGGGGCTACACCTTC
CDR3aa: CASSEVSPSGGYTF
d_gene: .
abundance: few
j_gene: TRBJ1-2
v_gene: TRBV2

CDR3nt: TGCGCCAGCAGCACGGGACAAGCCTACAATGAGCAGTTCTTC
CDR3aa: CASSTGQAYNEQFF
d_gene: .
abundance: many
j_gene: TRBJ2-1
v_gene: TRBV5-1

CDR3nt: TGTGCCAGCAGCCCGGACGAAGGCTACACCTTC
CDR3aa: CASSPDEGYTF
d_gene: .
abundance: .
j_gene: TRBJ1-2
v_gene: TRBV7-9

CDR3nt: TGCAGCGTGCAGGGGGCTACGAGGGAGACCCAGTACTTC
CDR3aa: CSVQGATRETQYF
d_gene: TRBD1
abundance: .
j_gene: TRBJ2-5
v_gene: TRBV29-1

CDR3nt: TGTGCCAGCTCACCAGCAGGGGCGTCGACTGAAGCTTTCTTT
CDR3aa: CASSPAGASTEAFF
d_gene: .
abundance: few
j_gene: TRBJ1-1
v_gene: TRBV18

CDR3nt: TGTGCCAGCAGCTTATCTAGGGTTGAGACTGAAGCTTTCTTT
CDR3aa: CASSLSRVETEAFF
d_gene: .
abundance: .
j_gene: TRBJ1-1
v_gene: TRBV11-2